This T cell receptor beta chain was sequenced for a study of naive and memory T cell subsets. Both TRBC1 and TRBC2 were covered by a beta constant-region primer of two equimolar oligonucleotides. Ligated cDNA was amplified by four rounds of PCR with nested alpha and beta constant-region primers and SP2. An oligonucleotide with the SP2 primer and a 12-nucleotide UMI was ligated to the cDNA 3' end. TCRdb processed the UMI-ligation and nested PCR reads anew with MiXCR; each CDR3 protein has one entry. The data contain 15,000 or so distinct CDR3 sequences, approximately 9% of them seen just once; the ten biggest clones take up more than 20%. In this sample, this clonotype turned up a few times. CD4+ T cell IFNgamma after overnight CMV lysate exposure gave donor CMV status. CD4 T cells were positively selected, then CD8 T cells from the CD4-negative fraction. The origin of this receptor is a human donor in good health. The sample was central memory CD8+ T cells from blood.

The CDR3 spells CASSSNELYLGTDTQYF. CDR3 DNA sequence: TGTGCCAGCAGCTCTAACGAACTCTATTTGGGGACAGATACGCAGTATTTT. This rearrangement joins TRBV11-1 to TRBJ2-3; no reliable D call. Germline V gene data show CDR1 as SGHAT and CDR2 as FQDESV (reference sequence). The ends were cut back, 4 bases at V and 3 bases at J, with 20 bases in the middle. CDR3 length: 17 amino acids.